These 3 T cell receptor beta chains were all obtained from the same sample, sequenced in a study of Ad26.COV2.S vaccination and SARS-CoV-2 variants. The assay was immunoSEQ multiplex PCR, and TCRdb's table has in-frame clones only and misses some. Seen here are about 450,000 clones, roughly 89% observed once, and the top ten hold around 2.5%. Treatment described: around 19 received Ad26.COV2.S at low or high dose, single or two shots; 5 received placebo; per-sample allocation not given. The investigators took samples on day 63 after the first vaccine or placebo injection. The input for sequencing was peripheral blood, taken in a trial of Ad26.COV2.S vaccine versus placebo. All receptors come from a person between 18 and 65 years old who received the Ad26.COV2.S COVID-19 vaccine or a placebo.

The genes are TRBV6-5 and TRBJ2-1; D ambiguous. The V end was cut by 0 bases, the J end by 0 bases, with 6 bases between. This CDR3 contains 15 residues. Germline V gene sequence: CDR1 MNHEY, CDR2 SVGAGI. CDR3 coding DNA: TGTGCCAGCAGTTACTCAAGCGTCTCCTACAATGAGCAGTTCTTC. Its protein product is CASSYSSVSYNEQFF.

The rearrangement uses TRBV28 and TRBJ2-1; D call uncertain. The CDR3 sequence is 15 residues long. The ends were cut back, 1 base at V and 4 bases at J, with 11 bases in the middle. The germline V gene encodes CDR1 MDHEN and CDR2 SYDVKM. CDR3 sequence (DNA): TGTGCCAGCAGTTTATATCGTCAGCCTTACAATGAGCAGTTCTTC. Its protein product is CASSLYRQPYNEQFF.

The chain links TRBV5-8 to TRBJ2-7; D unclear. From germline, CDR1 is SGHTS and CDR2 YDEGEE. Between the trimmed V and J ends, which lost 4 bases and 0 bases, there was a span of 14 bases. The CDR3 sequence is 15 residues long. The CDR3 DNA follows: TGTGCCAGCAGCCTGAGAGGCGGTAGCTCCTACGAGCAGTACGTC. It yields the protein CASSLRGGSSYEQYV.